A single sample is the source of the 32 T cell receptor beta chains below, sequenced in a study of blood T cells in healthy people across ages (dated by TCRdb to between 2015 and 2016). The library was built by means of 5' RACE. Sequencing used an Illumina HiSeq 2500. A second about 6 to 11 cycle PCR used a sample-barcoded 5' primer and a J-beta primer mix. TCRdb ran its own pipeline on the public reads, namely fastp trimming at Q25 and MiXCR clone calling, and kept in-frame beta chains. Rows merge per CDR3 protein into single entries with the most common DNA and genes. The sample has about 780,000 distinct CDR3 sequences on record, about half of them singletons. Of the sample, 15% to 20% is held by the ten largest clones. Sequences were obtained from blood. The receptors were gathered from a man at least 80 years old in good health.

This chain links TRBV20-1 with TRBJ2-4; D is unclear. The CDR3 extends over 14 amino acids. Trimming left V 1 base short and J 0 bases short, with 7 bases between. Germline lookup yields CDR1 DFQATT and CDR2 SNEGSKA (reference sequence). The CDR3 nucleotides are TGCAGTGCTAGAGCGCCCGTAGCCAAAAACATTCAGTACTTC. This translates into CSARAPVAKNIQYF.

The rearrangement joins TRBV20-1 to TRBJ2-5; TRBD2 aligns across 8 bases. The J segment lost 4 bases and the V segment lost 2 bases, leaving 21 bases of the junction unmatched. The germline V gene encodes CDR1 DFQATT and CDR2 SNEGSKA (reference sequence). The length of the CDR3 is 19 residues. CDR3 residues: CSARQLGGRSGRGPETQYF. CDR3 in DNA: TGCAGTGCTAGACAATTAGGGGGGCGAAGCGGGAGAGGGCCAGAGACCCAGTACTTC.

This clonotype was observed at least ten times. V usage is TRBV6-6 and J usage is TRBJ2-1, with D unclear. CDR1 and CDR2 (germline): MNHNY, SVGAGI (reference sequence). The CDR3 runs 12 residues. Deletions cut 7 bases from V and 6 bases from J, with 10 bases between. CDR3 protein: CASKPEGNEQFF. The CDR3 DNA is TGTGCCAGCAAGCCGGAAGGCAATGAGCAGTTCTTC.

The CDR3 is CASSPSGRANNEQFF. CDR3 nucleotide sequence: TGTGCCAGCAGCCCTAGCGGGAGGGCTAACAATGAGCAGTTCTTC. V is TRBV11-2 and J is TRBJ2-1, with 12 bases that match TRBD2. Trimming removed 5 bases from V and 5 bases from J; junction bases left unmatched: 4. This CDR3 is 15 amino acids long. CDR1 is SGHAT, CDR2 FQNNGV, per germline. Together with reference TRBV11-2 and TRBJ2-1, the CDR3 gives the full variable domain: EAGVAQSPRYKIIEKRQSVAFWCNPISGHATLYWYQQILGQGPKLLIQFQNNGVVDDSQLPKDRFSAERLKGVDSTLKIQPAKLEDSAVYLCASSPSGRANNEQFFGPGTRLTVL.

This chain links TRBV29-1 with TRBJ1-1; possible D gene TRBD1, 6 bases. V was cut by 6 bases and J by 1 base, with 15 bases left in between. This CDR3 has 14 residues. CDR1 and CDR2 from the germline V gene are SQVTM and ANQGSEA. The CDR3 is CSVSKDSRNTEAFF. Here the CDR3 DNA reads TGCAGCGTGTCGAAGGACAGCCGGAACACTGAAGCTTTCTTT.

This chain joins TRBV7-9 and TRBJ2-5; a weak D match, TRBD2 (5 bases). In germline, CDR1 is SEHNR, CDR2 FQNEAQ (reference sequence). Trimming cost V 1 base and J 12 bases, with 9 bases left between them. The CDR3 loop spans 11 amino acids. CDR3 sequence: CASSLGASKYF. Written as DNA, the CDR3 is TGTGCCAGCAGCTTAGGTGCTAGCAAGTACTTC. Using reference TRBV7-9 and TRBJ2-5 for the parts outside the CDR3, the full variable domain is DTGVSQNPRHKITKRGQNVTFRCDPISEHNRLYWYRQTLGQGPEFLTYFQNEAQLEKSRLLSDRFSAERPKGSFSTLEIQRTEQGDSAMYLCASSLGASKYFGPGTRLLVL.

This clonotype has only a few counts. This chain uses TRBV20-1 with TRBJ2-3; 7 bases match TRBD2. The CDR3 contains 16 residues. The germline CDR1 and CDR2 sequences are DFQATT and SNEGSKA (reference sequence). Trimming took 5 bases from V and 4 from J; bases not matched to a gene: 15. The CDR3 nucleotides read TGCAGTGCTCCCGATTCTAGCGGAGCCGTGGCAGATACGCAGTATTTT. This translates into CSAPDSSGAVADTQYF.

The chain combines TRBV3-1 with TRBJ2-7; D perhaps matches TRBD2 (6 bases). CDR1 and CDR2 (germline): LGHDT, YNNKEL (reference sequence). The CDR3 consists of 15 residues. V lost 4 bases, J lost 6 bases, and 19 bases lay in between. The CDR3 DNA reads as TGTGCCAGCAGCCGAGGCGTGGGAGGTCTTATCGAGCAGTACTTC. The encoded protein is CASSRGVGGLIEQYF.

A few counts support this clonotype. This sequence joins TRBV20-1 and TRBJ2-5; TRBD2 might be the D (6 bases). V dropped 3 bases and J dropped 3 bases, with 11 bases sitting between them. The CDR3 length is 13 residues. Per germline, CDR1 DFQATT and CDR2 SNEGSKA (reference sequence). The DNA of the CDR3 is TGCAGTGCTAGTAAGCGGGCTAAAGAGACCCAGTACTTC. Translated, it gives CSASKRAKETQYF.

This clonotype showed up just a few times. V and J are TRBV2 and TRBJ2-5, with D perhaps TRBD1 (5 bases). The germline CDR1 and CDR2 sequences are SNHLY and FYNNEI. The CDR3 spans 11 residues. The V end was cut by 8 bases, the J end by 1 base, with 5 bases between. The CDR3 here is CASGAQETQYF. The CDR3 nucleotides are TGTGCCAGCGGGGCCCAAGAGACCCAGTACTTC.

This clonotype turned up a few times. This chain joins TRBV6-2 or TRBV6-3 and TRBJ2-5, with D possibly being TRBD2 (6 bases). Germline V gene lookup returns CDR1 MNHEY and CDR2 SVGEGT. The V end lost 7 bases, the J end lost 1 base, and 10 bases lay between the germline ends. The CDR3 totals 13 residues. The CDR3 region has the DNA TGTGCCAGCACCGGGGGAATCCAAGAGACCCAGTACTTC. Amino acids: CASTGGIQETQYF.

In this sample, this clonotype turned up a few times. The chain couples TRBV6-2 or TRBV6-3 to TRBJ2-5; D not resolved. With 4 bases removed from V and 5 bases from J, the gap between germline ends came to 14 bases. Germline-derived CDR1 and CDR2 are MNHEY and SVGEGT. The CDR3 sequence is 14 residues long. CDR3 loop: CASSFVRKWETQYF. CDR3 bases: TGTGCCAGCAGTTTCGTCAGGAAGTGGGAGACCCAGTACTTC.

The CDR3 is CASARSGDPYNEQFF. In nucleotides, the CDR3 is TGTGCCAGCGCCAGGTCGGGAGACCCCTACAATGAGCAGTTCTTC. The chain has TRBV12-3 or TRBV12-4 and TRBJ2-1; maybe TRBD2 (6 bases). The CDR3 is 15 amino acids. V lost 8 bases and J 2 bases, leaving 16 bases between the germline ends.

In this sample, this clonotype turned up once. V gene TRBV20-1 combines with J gene TRBJ2-5, with D perhaps TRBD2 (6 bases). Trimming cost V 6 bases and J 1 base, with 9 bases left between them. This CDR3 spans 12 amino acids. Germline-derived CDR1 and CDR2 are DFQATT and SNEGSKA (reference sequence). DNA for the CDR3: TGCAGTGCAGTAGCGGTCCAAGAGACCCAGTACTTC. Residues: CSAVAVQETQYF.

The chain has TRBV6-2 or TRBV6-3 and TRBJ2-3; weak D call: TRBD2 (6 bases). This CDR3 region has 15 residues. From germline, CDR1 is MNHEY and CDR2 SVGEGT. V was trimmed by 1 base and J by 2 bases, leaving 10 bases between them. The CDR3 reads CASSYWEADTDTQYF. In DNA, the CDR3 is TGTGCCAGCAGTTACTGGGAGGCCGACACAGATACGCAGTATTTT.

The rearrangement uses TRBV25-1 and TRBJ2-1, with D tentatively TRBD1 or TRBD2 (5 bases each). The germline V gene has CDR1 MGHDK and CDR2 SYGVNS. Trimming shortened V by 3 bases and J by 4 bases, and 13 bases separated the two germline ends. The CDR3 is made up of 15 amino acids. The CDR3 region has the DNA TGTGCCAGCAGTGATTTCCGGGACGGATACAATGAGCAGTTCTTC. It is translated as CASSDFRDGYNEQFF.

To note about this clonotype: At one of its ends the junction is not consistent with the germline gene, which may arise from a read error. CDR3 DNA: TGCGCCGGCAGCCAGCCAGGGGGCGGCTATGGCTACACCTTC. This translates into CAGSQPGGGYGYTF. The gene calls are TRBV4-1 and TRBJ1-2, with 8 nucleotides matching TRBD1. The CDR3 has 14 residues. Germline V gene lookup returns CDR1 MGHRA and CDR2 YSYEKL.

This clonotype was seen just once. It may be a read error: a sequence one base away is much more abundant. The CDR3 is CSASRVDKEQFF. The CDR3 nucleotides are TGCAGTGCTAGTAGGGTCGACAAGGAGCAGTTCTTC. The V and J genes are TRBV20-1 and TRBJ2-1; no firm D call. CDR3 length: 12 amino acids. Germline V gene sequence: CDR1 DFQATT, CDR2 SNEGSKA (reference sequence).

V gene TRBV27 combines with J gene TRBJ1-5, with D tentatively TRBD1 (5 bases). Trimming removed 2 bases from V and 0 bases from J, with 14 bases in between. The CDR3 has 17 residues. Germline V gives CDR1 MNHEY, CDR2 SMNVEV (reference sequence). As DNA, the CDR3 is TGTGCCAGCAGTTTAAAGCGACAGCCGAATAGCAATCAGCCCCAGCATTTT. Translation gives CASSLKRQPNSNQPQHF.

V is TRBV18 and J is TRBJ2-5; D uncertain. CDR1 and CDR2 from the germline V gene are KGHSH and LQKENI. V gave up 3 bases and J gave up 4 bases, with 9 bases separating them. The CDR3 runs 13 residues. CDR3 nucleotides: TGTGCCAGCTCACCCGGTCGGGTAGAGACCCAGTACTTC. It encodes CASSPGRVETQYF.

The V call is TRBV28, the J call TRBJ2-3; 14 positions match TRBD2. CDR1 is MDHEN, CDR2 SYDVKM, per germline. J lost 2 bases, V lost 7 bases, and 2 bases had no gene match. The CDR3 loop spans 15 amino acids. The CDR3 sequence is CASTGLAGVTDTQYF. The CDR3 nucleotides are TGTGCCAGCACGGGACTAGCGGGAGTCACAGATACGCAGTATTTT.

The chain uses TRBV28 and TRBJ2-7; D possibly uses TRBD1 or TRBD2 (7 bases each). This CDR3 comprises 15 residues. V shed 6 bases and J shed 4 bases, with 19 bases lying between them. From germline, CDR1 is MDHEN and CDR2 SYDVKM. The chain's CDR3 is CASSPPQGEGYEQYF. The DNA for the CDR3 is TGTGCCAGCAGCCCCCCCCAGGGGGAGGGGTACGAGCAGTACTTC.

The chain has TRBV7-2 and TRBJ2-3, with D perhaps TRBD1 (5 bases). Per germline, CDR1 SGHTA and CDR2 FQGNSA. This CDR3 is built from 14 residues. Trimming took 1 base from V and 5 from J, leaving 10 bases between them. Here the CDR3 reads CASSLVWGRDTQYF. CDR3 DNA: TGTGCCAGCAGCTTAGTATGGGGCCGAGATACGCAGTATTTT.

The chain recombines TRBV20-1 with TRBJ2-3; TRBD2 matches at 15 bases. The V gene's germline CDR1 is DFQATT and CDR2 SNEGSKA (reference sequence). Trimming removed 6 bases from V and 2 bases from J; junction bases left unmatched: 3. This CDR3 has 15 amino acids. The CDR3 reads CSARTSGGATDTQYF. The CDR3, as DNA: TGCAGTGCCCGGACTAGCGGGGGGGCCACAGATACGCAGTATTTT.

This clonotype was observed a few times. This sequence joins TRBV20-1 and TRBJ2-2; the D is unclear. This CDR3 is 14 amino acids long. V gave up 2 bases and J gave up 4 bases, with 11 bases separating them. Germline CDR1 is DFQATT and CDR2 is SNEGSKA (reference sequence). CDR3 region: CSARSHEVTGELFF. The CDR3 DNA sequence: TGCAGTGCTAGAAGTCACGAAGTCACCGGGGAGCTGTTTTTT.

The table lists this clonotype with a count of one. This sequence may be a read error, since a much larger clone differs from it by one base. The chain employs TRBV5-1 and TRBJ2-7; TRBD2 matches at 9 bases. The CDR3 spans 17 residues. V trimming: 3 bases; J trimming: 1 base; junction bases outside the gene matches: 11. Germline loops: CDR1 SGHRS, CDR2 YFSETQ. The DNA for the CDR3 is TGCGCCAGCAGCTCGGCCTCAGCGGGAGGTGCTTCCTACGAGCAGTACTTC. Its protein product is CASSSASAGGASYEQYF. The whole variable domain, remainder taken from reference TRBV5-1 and TRBJ2-7, is KAGVTQTPRYLIKTRGQQVTLSCSPISGHRSVSWYQQTPGQGLQFLFEYFSETQRNKGNFPGRFSGRQFSNSRSEMNVSTLELGDSALYLCASSSASAGGASYEQYFGPGTRLTVT.

The rearrangement links TRBV6-1 to TRBJ1-5, with D unresolved. The germline V gene has CDR1 MNHNS and CDR2 SASEGT. The CDR3 sequence is 13 residues long. Trimming took 0 bases from V and 5 from J, leaving 5 bases between them. As DNA, the CDR3 is TGTGCCAGCAGTGAAGCGAGGGATCAGCCCCAGCATTTT. It codes for CASSEARDQPQHF.

The chain uses TRBV20-1 and TRBJ2-5; TRBD1 aligns across 12 bases. CDR3 length equals 15 residues. Germline loops: CDR1 DFQATT, CDR2 SNEGSKA (reference sequence). V shed 6 bases, J shed 4 bases, and the junction held 9 bases outside the gene matches. The CDR3, as DNA: TGCAGTGCACCTCCCGGGACAGGGGGCTCAGAGACCCAGTACTTC. Protein product: CSAPPGTGGSETQYF.

This clonotype has just a few counts. The V gene is TRBV6-1, the J gene TRBJ2-7; TRBD1 aligns across 11 bases. From germline, CDR1 is MNHNS and CDR2 SASEGT. Trimming removed 7 bases from V and 6 bases from J; junction bases left unmatched: 2. There are 12 residues in the CDR3. CDR3 DNA: TGTGCCAGCACCGGGACAGGGGGCGAGCAGTACTTC. Protein: CASTGTGGEQYF.

This chain connects TRBV30 to TRBJ1-6, with no clear D. The CDR3 is made up of 11 amino acids. Trimming pared 3 bases from V and 7 bases from J, leaving 4 bases between. Germline CDR1 reads GTSNPN; CDR2 reads SVGIG (reference sequence). CDR3 amino acids: CAWSRNSPLHF. The CDR3 DNA reads as TGTGCCTGGAGCAGGAATTCACCCCTCCACTTT.

The chain employs TRBV20-1 and TRBJ2-5; no clear D. V was cut by 3 bases and J by 2 bases, with 10 bases left in between. Germline V lookup: CDR1 DFQATT, CDR2 SNEGSKA (reference sequence). This CDR3 has 13 amino acids. The CDR3 DNA follows: TGCAGTGCTAGGGGATTGGGACAAGAGACCCAGTACTTC. Its protein is CSARGLGQETQYF.

This clonotype was detected only a few times. J is TRBJ2-4 and V is TRBV20-1; the D gene is possibly TRBD1 (5 bases). The germline gives CDR1 DFQATT, CDR2 SNEGSKA (reference sequence). This CDR3 is built from 13 residues. The germline V and J ends were trimmed by 4 bases and 7 bases, with 14 bases remaining between them. The CDR3 is CSAKLAGNNIQYF. CDR3 DNA sequence: TGCAGTGCTAAATTGGCAGGGAACAACATTCAGTACTTC.